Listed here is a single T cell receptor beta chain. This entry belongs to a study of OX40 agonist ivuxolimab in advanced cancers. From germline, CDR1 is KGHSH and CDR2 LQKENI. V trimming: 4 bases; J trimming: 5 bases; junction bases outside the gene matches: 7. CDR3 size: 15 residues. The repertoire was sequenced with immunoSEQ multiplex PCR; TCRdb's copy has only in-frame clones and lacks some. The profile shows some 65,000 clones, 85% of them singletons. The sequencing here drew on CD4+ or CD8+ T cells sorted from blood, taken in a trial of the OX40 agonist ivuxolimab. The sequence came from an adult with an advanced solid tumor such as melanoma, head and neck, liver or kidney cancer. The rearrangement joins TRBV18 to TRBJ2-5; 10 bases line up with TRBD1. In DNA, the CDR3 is TGTGCCAGCTCACTAGGGACAGGGGACAGGGAGACCCAGTACTTC. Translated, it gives CASSLGTGDRETQYF. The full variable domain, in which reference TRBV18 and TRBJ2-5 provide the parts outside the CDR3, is NAGVMQNPRHLVRRRGQEARLRCSPMKGHSHVYWYRQLPEEGLKFMVYLQKENIIDESGMPKERFSAEFPKEGPSILRIQQVVRGDSAAYFCASSLGTGDRETQYFGPGTRLLVL.